The entry below describes one T cell receptor (beta chain). Per the original methods: Scientists estimated how many nucleated cells there were by amplifying reference gene primers. Some clones are missing from TCRdb's copy, which holds only in-frame ones; the method was immunoSEQ multiplex PCR. The D gene and trimming were derived from the DNA, and the V and J assignments and clone size from that table. This sample has under 150,000 clones, with 85% to 90% found just once. This record comes from a study of blood T cell repertoires in COVID-19. In the study overall: Acute-phase and convalescent COVID-19 samples originated in the United States, Italy and Spain.

V was pared by 4 bases and J by 0 bases, with 16 bases between. Germline V gene data show CDR1 as MDHEN and CDR2 as SYDVKM. The CDR3 totals 18 residues. The clonotype was recovered from a human donor in a cohort sampled during active COVID-19. Sequencing was performed on peripheral blood. The rearrangement links TRBV28 to TRBJ2-6; possibly TRBD2 for D (6 bases). DNA of the CDR3: TGTGCCAGCAGTTCCCTCCCGACGGACTACTCTGGGGCCAACGTCCTGACTTTC. Translated, it gives CASSSLPTDYSGANVLTF.